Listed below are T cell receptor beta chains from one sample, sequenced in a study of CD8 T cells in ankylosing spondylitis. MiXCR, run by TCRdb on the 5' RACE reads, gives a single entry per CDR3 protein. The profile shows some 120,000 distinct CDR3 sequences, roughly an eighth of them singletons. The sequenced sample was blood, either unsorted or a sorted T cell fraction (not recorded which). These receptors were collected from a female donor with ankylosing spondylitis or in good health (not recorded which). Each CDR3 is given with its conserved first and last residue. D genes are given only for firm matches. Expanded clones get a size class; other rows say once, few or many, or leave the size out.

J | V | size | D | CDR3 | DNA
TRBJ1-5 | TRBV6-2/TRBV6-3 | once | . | CASRLGHFSNQPQHF | TGTGCCAGCAGGCTCGGTCATTTTAGCAATCAGCCCCAGCATTTT
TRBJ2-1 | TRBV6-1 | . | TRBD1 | CASSEARDRGHEQFF | TGTGCCAGCAGTGAAGCGCGGGACAGGGGGCATGAGCAGTTCTTC
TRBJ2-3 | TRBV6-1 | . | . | CASSTRDKSDTQYF | TGTGCCAGCAGTACCCGGGACAAATCCGATACGCAGTATTTT
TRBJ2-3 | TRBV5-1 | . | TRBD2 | CASSLAGVETQYF | TGCGCCAGCAGCTTAGCGGGGGTCGAGACGCAGTATTTT
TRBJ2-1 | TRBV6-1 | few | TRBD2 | CASSESSGGAVNSYNEQFF | TGTGCCAGCAGTGAGTCTAGCGGGGGGGCTGTCAACTCCTACAATGAGCAGTTCTTC
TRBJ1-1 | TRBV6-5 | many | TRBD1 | CASNRGDTEAFF | TGTGCCAGCAACAGGGGGGACACTGAAGCTTTCTTT
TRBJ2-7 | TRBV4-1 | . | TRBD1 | CASSQRPGQGSYEQYF | TGCGCCAGCAGCCAACGTCCGGGACAGGGGTCTTACGAGCAGTACTTC
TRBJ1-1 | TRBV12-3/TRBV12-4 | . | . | CAGRDGDKNTEAFF | TGTGCCGGCAGGGATGGGGACAAAAACACTGAAGCTTTCTTT
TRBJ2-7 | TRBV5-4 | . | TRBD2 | CASSLLAGLGGSYEQYF | TGTGCCAGCAGCTTGCTAGCGGGCCTAGGGGGTTCCTACGAGCAGTACTTC
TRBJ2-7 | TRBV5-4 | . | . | CASSSRLASDEQYF | TGTGCCAGCAGCTCCAGACTTGCCTCCGACGAGCAGTACTTC
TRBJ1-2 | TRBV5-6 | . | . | CASSGRVYGHTF | TGTGCCAGCAGCGGTAGGGTCTATGGCCACACCTTC
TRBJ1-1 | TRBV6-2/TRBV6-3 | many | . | CASSYGSLSAFF | TGTGCCAGCAGTTACGGTAGTTTGTCAGCTTTCTTT
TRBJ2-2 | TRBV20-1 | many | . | CSAPGPHTGELFF | TGCAGTGCTCCGGGACCACACACCGGGGAGCTGTTTTTT
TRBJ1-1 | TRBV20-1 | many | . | CSARDLGRREAFF | TGCAGTGCTAGAGATCTCGGCAGGCGTGAAGCTTTCTTT
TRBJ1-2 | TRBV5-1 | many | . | CASSLDVYGYTF | TGCGCCAGCAGCTTGGATGTGTATGGCTACACCTTC
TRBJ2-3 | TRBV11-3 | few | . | CASSLGPRDTQYF | TGTGCCAGCAGCTTAGGGCCCCGCGATACGCAGTATTTT
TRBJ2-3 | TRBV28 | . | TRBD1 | CASSLIWTGHSGTDTQYF | TGTGCCAGCAGTTTAATCTGGACAGGTCATTCTGGCACAGATACGCAGTATTTT
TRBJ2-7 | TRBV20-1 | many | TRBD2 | CSARDPAGADEQYF | TGCAGTGCTAGAGACCCAGCGGGAGCGGACGAGCAGTACTTC
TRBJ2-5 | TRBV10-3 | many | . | CAISMSTTLETQYF | TGTGCCATCAGTATGTCGACGACTCTAGAGACCCAGTACTTC
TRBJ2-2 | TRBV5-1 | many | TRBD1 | CASSLTGGPGELFF | TGCGCCAGCAGCTTGACAGGGGGCCCCGGGGAGCTGTTTTTT
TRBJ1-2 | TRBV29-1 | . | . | CSVLQGIYGYTF | TGCAGCGTCCTCCAGGGGATCTATGGCTACACCTTC
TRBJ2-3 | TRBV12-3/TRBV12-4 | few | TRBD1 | CASSKIRGQGLRDTQYF | TGTGCCAGCAGTAAGATCAGGGGACAGGGGCTAAGAGATACGCAGTATTTT
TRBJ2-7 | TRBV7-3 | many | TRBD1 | CASSPRRDSSYEQYF | TGTGCCAGCAGCCCCCGCCGGGACAGCTCCTACGAGCAGTACTTC
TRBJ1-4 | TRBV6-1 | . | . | CASSGGSTNEKLFF | TGTGCCAGCAGCGGGGGGAGTACTAATGAAAAACTGTTTTTT
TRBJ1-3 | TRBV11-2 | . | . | CASSSGAKRGSGNTIYF | TGTGCCAGCAGCTCCGGCGCCAAGAGGGGATCTGGAAACACCATATATTTT
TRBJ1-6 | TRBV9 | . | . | CASSASLNSPLHF | TGTGCCAGCAGCGCGAGTCTGAATTCACCCCTCCACTTT
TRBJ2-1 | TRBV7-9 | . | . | CASSLATHSYNEQFF | TGTGCCAGCAGCTTAGCTACACACTCCTACAATGAGCAGTTCTTC
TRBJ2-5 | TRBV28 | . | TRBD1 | CASSSSGTGQETQYF | TGTGCCAGCAGTTCTTCCGGGACAGGCCAAGAGACCCAGTACTTC
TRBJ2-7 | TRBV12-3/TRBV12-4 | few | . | CASRLRASEQYF | TGTGCCAGCAGGCTCCGGGCTTCTGAGCAGTACTTC
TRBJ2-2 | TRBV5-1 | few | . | CASSLAEGPSTGELFF | TGCGCCAGCAGCTTGGCCGAGGGCCCCTCCACCGGGGAGCTGTTTTTT
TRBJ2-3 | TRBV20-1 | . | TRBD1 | CSAKGQATDTQYF | TGCAGTGCAAAGGGACAGGCCACAGATACGCAGTATTTT
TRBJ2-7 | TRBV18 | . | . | CASSLPFRGSSYEQYF | TGTGCCAGCTCACTTCCTTTCAGGGGAAGCTCCTACGAGCAGTACTTC
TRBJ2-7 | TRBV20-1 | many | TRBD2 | CSARDPSGRPYEQYF | TGCAGTGCTAGAGATCCGAGCGGGAGGCCTTACGAGCAGTACTTC
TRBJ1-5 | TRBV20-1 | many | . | CSAIIGGEGQPQHF | TGCAGTGCTATCATCGGGGGGGAAGGTCAGCCCCAGCATTTT
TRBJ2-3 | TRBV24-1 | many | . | CATSDSQTGTDTQYF | TGTGCCACCAGTGATTCACAGACAGGCACAGATACGCAGTATTTT
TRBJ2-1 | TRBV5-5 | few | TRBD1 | CASIRDRAFF | TGTGCCAGCATACGGGACAGGGCGTTCTTC
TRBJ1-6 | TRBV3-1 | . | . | CASSQDPAPLHF | TGTGCCAGCAGCCAAGATCCGGCACCCCTCCACTTT
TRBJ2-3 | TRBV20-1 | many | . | CSAAQETTDTQYF | TGCAGTGCGGCACAGGAGACCACAGATACGCAGTATTTT
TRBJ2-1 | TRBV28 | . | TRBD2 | CASNLAGETYHEQFF | TGTGCCAGCAATCTAGCGGGAGAAACCTACCATGAGCAGTTCTTC
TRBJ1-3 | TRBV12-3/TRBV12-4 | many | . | CASSSLNTIYF | TGTGCCAGCAGCTCCTTAAACACCATATATTTT
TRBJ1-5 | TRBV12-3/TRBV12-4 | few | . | CASSFTASYNQPQHF | TGTGCCAGCAGTTTTACGGCCAGCTATAATCAGCCCCAGCATTTT
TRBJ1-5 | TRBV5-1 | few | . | CASSLERGQPQHF | TGCGCCAGCAGCTTGGAGAGGGGACAGCCCCAGCATTTT
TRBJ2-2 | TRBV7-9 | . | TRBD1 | CASSWGQGDTGELFF | TGTGCCAGCAGCTGGGGACAGGGGGACACCGGGGAGCTGTTTTTT
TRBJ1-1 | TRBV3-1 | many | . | CASSQDRGTEAFF | TGTGCCAGCAGCCAAGACCGGGGCACTGAAGCTTTCTTT
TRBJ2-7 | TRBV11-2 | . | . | CASSPSSGYSYEQYF | TGTGCCAGCAGCCCCTCCTCAGGATACTCCTACGAGCAGTACTTC